The sequence of this T cell receptor (beta chain) was determined in a study of cytomegalovirus exposure and HLA in healthy donors. TCRdb keeps only in-frame clones here, not all; method: immunoSEQ multiplex PCR. The profile shows 150,000 to 200,000 clones, roughly 91% of them singletons. V trimming: 4 bases; J trimming: 3 bases; junction bases outside the gene matches: 9. The CDR3 extends over 15 amino acids. The germline CDR1 and CDR2 sequences are SGHRS and YFSETQ. Separation from the roughly 700-subject first cohort characterized the roughly 130-subject validation cohort, to which the donors belonged.

The sequence was collected from a man aged 18-30 years in good health and CMV-seronegative. Sequenced: PBMCs. This chain links TRBV5-1 with TRBJ1-2; 7 bases are a match to TRBD1. The CDR3 DNA sequence: TGCGCCAGCAGCCCTACGACAGGGTTTGACTATGGCTACACCTTC. It codes for CASSPTTGFDYGYTF.